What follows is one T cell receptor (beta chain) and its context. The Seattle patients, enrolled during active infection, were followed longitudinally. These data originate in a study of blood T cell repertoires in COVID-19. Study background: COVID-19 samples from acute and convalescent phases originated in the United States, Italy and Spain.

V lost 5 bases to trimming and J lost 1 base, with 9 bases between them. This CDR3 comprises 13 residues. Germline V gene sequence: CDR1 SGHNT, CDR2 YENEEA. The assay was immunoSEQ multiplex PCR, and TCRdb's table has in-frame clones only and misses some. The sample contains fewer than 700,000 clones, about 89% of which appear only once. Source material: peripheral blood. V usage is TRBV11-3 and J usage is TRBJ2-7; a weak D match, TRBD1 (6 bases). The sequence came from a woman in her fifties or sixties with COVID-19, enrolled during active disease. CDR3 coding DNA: TGTGCCAGCAGCCGGGGACATTCCTACGAGCAGTACTTC. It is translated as CASSRGHSYEQYF.